Listed below are T cell receptor beta chains from one sample, sequenced in a study of cytomegalovirus exposure and HLA in healthy donors. Produced via immunoSEQ multiplex PCR; TCRdb's table is partial and in-frame only. The repertoire holds about 130,000 clones, with 75% to 90% as singletons. The source material was PBMCs. The origin of the receptors is a woman aged 40 to 55 in good health and CMV-seropositive. Both conserved end residues are trimmed from each CDR3.

j_gene | v_gene | CDR3aa
TRBJ2-1 | TRBV9 | ASSVDREVNEQF
TRBJ1-1 | TRBV6-4 | ASRAGMNTEAF
TRBJ1-3 | TRBV7-9 | ASTHGTGSSGNTIY
TRBJ2-7 | TRBV9 | ASSLNSGLSSYEQY
TRBJ2-2 | TRBV11-2 | ASSLGLAGYGELF
TRBJ2-5 | TRBV5-4 | ASSLDQETQY
TRBJ2-3 | TRBV11-1 | ASSLRSGVPQY
TRBJ1-6 | TRBV12-5 | ASGGQYNSPLH
TRBJ2-7 | TRBV27 | ASSPSGSRYEQY
TRBJ1-1 | TRBV10-3 | AISEAGTADTEVF
TRBJ2-3 | TRBV5-1 | ASSLEGRGADTQY
TRBJ2-2 | TRBV7-7 | ASSQGAGELF
TRBJ2-3 | TRBV29-1 | SVGDYPVDTQY
TRBJ1-1 | TRBV5-1 | ASSPDRGNAEAF
TRBJ2-4 | TRBV9 | ASSSGGRGRDIQY
TRBJ2-7 | TRBV27 | ASSPSGRRSYEQY
TRBJ2-3 | TRBV5-4 | ASSSRRDTQY
TRBJ2-7 | TRBV5-6 | ASSLHTAGGPYEQY
TRBJ2-7 | TRBV30 | ACRSGGAVLEQY
TRBJ2-2 | TRBV14 | ASSQQGFNTGELF
TRBJ2-1 | TRBV28 | ASSSPGLAGFDEQF
TRBJ2-3 | TRBV7-6 | ASSLVASELGTQY
TRBJ2-7 | TRBV9 | ASSVAPGIHEQY
TRBJ2-3 | TRBV4-2 | ASSQARTSGRAPDTQY
TRBJ1-5 | TRBV7-8 | ASSPRDRVGQPQH
TRBJ2-7 | TRBV6-1 | ASSIQITYEQY
TRBJ1-3 | TRBV28 | ASSLSGRVSGNTIY
TRBJ1-2 | TRBV28 | ASSAGQDYGYT
. | TRBV7-8 | ASSPSAGYEQY
TRBJ2-3 | TRBV2 | ASSEGSGQGTQY
TRBJ2-4 | TRBV5-1 | ASRPHSFRGTKNIQY
TRBJ1-2 | TRBV20-1 | SAVLGQAKA
TRBJ2-5 | TRBV5-6 | ASSFPRVRPMTQY
TRBJ2-7 | TRBV15 | ATSRDRFGTYEQY
TRBJ1-5 | TRBV10-3 | AISRTGTDQPQH
TRBJ1-4 | TRBV7-9 | ASSLDQGGNEKLF
TRBJ1-1 | TRBV5-1 | ASSQMFRALGRTEAF
TRBJ1-2 | TRBV2 | ASSVVGVNGYT
TRBJ2-7 | TRBV2 | ASSGLAGGHEQY
TRBJ1-1 | TRBV28 | ASSLSAPRGFEAF
TRBJ1-2 | TRBV2 | ARYRRWGYGYT
TRBJ2-7 | TRBV9 | ASSPTAAGPYEQY
TRBJ2-3 | TRBV2 | ASRRTGRTDTPY
TRBJ1-2 | TRBV28 | ASSLAGRGYT
TRBJ2-2 | TRBV10-2 | ASSDPGQVYTGELF
TRBJ2-7 | TRBV5-4 | ASSSPPVYEQY
TRBJ2-7 | TRBV11-3 | ASSPRTDTYEQY
TRBJ2-1 | TRBV7-2 | ASSPGLAGSEQF
TRBJ1-2 | TRBV6-6 | ASSSKPTGYYGYT
TRBJ2-3 | TRBV2 | ASSPQGDTQY
TRBJ2-5 | TRBV5-1 | ASSLVQGVGTQY
TRBJ1-2 | TRBV6-1 | ASSEYLGQNYGYT
TRBJ1-3 | TRBV6-5 | ASTSGNTIY
TRBJ1-5 | TRBV19 | ASSIRGPRIDVLQPQH
TRBJ1-1 | TRBV7-8 | ASSPQGNTEAF
TRBJ2-5 | TRBV4-1 | ASRGQGVMQTQY
TRBJ2-5 | TRBV30 | AWSTVAETQY